These 5 T cell receptor beta chains came from one sample sequenced in a study of blood T cells in healthy people across ages. A J-beta primer mix and a sample-barcoded 5' primer were used in a second PCR of about 7 to 11 cycles. TCRdb reprocessed the 5' RACE reads with MiXCR, giving one entry per CDR3 protein. The sample carries 650,000 to 1,000,000 distinct CDR3 sequences, around 36% recorded once. The sequenced sample was blood. The receptors come from a young man in good health.

On this clonotype: With a much larger clone just one base away, this may be a read error. The gene calls are TRBV7-2 and TRBJ2-7; no firm D call. Trimming removed 1 base at V and 5 bases at J, with 9 bases between. The germline CDR1 and CDR2 sequences are SGHTA and FQGNSA. The CDR3 runs to 13 residues. Written as DNA, the CDR3 is TGTGCCAGCAGCTTAGTGCGCCCGGACGAGCAGTACTTC. This encodes CASSLVRPDEQYF.

This chain joins TRBV10-3 and TRBJ2-1; weak D call: TRBD2 (6 bases). CDR1 ENHRY and CDR2 SYGVKD come from the germline V gene. There are 12 residues in the CDR3. The V gene lost 11 bases and the J gene lost 5 bases, with 13 bases spanning the gap. The CDR3 DNA reads TGTGCCTCCCGGGGGATAAACAATGAGCAGTTCTTC. As protein: CASRGINNEQFF.

This clonotype was seen a handful of times. This chain uses TRBV6-1 with TRBJ2-3; the D gene is possibly TRBD2 (6 bases). CDR1 and CDR2 (germline): MNHNS, SASEGT. Trimming removed 6 bases from V and 2 bases from J, with 15 bases in between. The CDR3 has 15 amino acids. The chain's CDR3 is CASRGGGTPTDTQYF. CDR3 nucleotides: TGTGCCAGCAGGGGTGGAGGGACCCCCACAGATACGCAGTATTTT.

The chain is built from TRBV6-1 and TRBJ1-2; D is uncertain. The germline V gene has CDR1 MNHNS and CDR2 SASEGT. The CDR3 extends over 13 amino acids. Trimming stripped 5 bases from V and 1 base from J, with 8 bases between. Here the CDR3 reads CASSRDVNYGYTF. CDR3 sequence (DNA): TGTGCCAGCAGTAGAGACGTTAACTATGGCTACACCTTC.

V and J are TRBV4-2 and TRBJ1-6; D is uncertain. The V end lost 3 bases, the J end lost 5 bases, and 20 bases lay between the germline ends. The CDR3 extends over 18 amino acids. Germline CDR1 LGHNA, CDR2 YNFKEQ. CDR3 sequence (DNA): TGTGCCAGCAGCCAGGCCTCCGTGAGGTGGAAGGATAATTCACCCCTCCACTTT. This translates into CASSQASVRWKDNSPLHF.